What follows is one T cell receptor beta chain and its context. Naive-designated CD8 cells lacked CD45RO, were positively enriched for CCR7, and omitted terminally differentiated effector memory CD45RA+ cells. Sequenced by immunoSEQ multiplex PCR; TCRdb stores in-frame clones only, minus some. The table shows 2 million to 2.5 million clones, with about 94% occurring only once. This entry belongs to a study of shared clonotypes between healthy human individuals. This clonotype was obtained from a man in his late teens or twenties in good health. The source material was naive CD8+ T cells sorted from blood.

The CDR3 here is CASSWTEYNEQFF. As DNA, the CDR3 is TGTGCCAGCAGCTGGACAGAATACAATGAGCAGTTCTTC. The chain is built from TRBV5-6 and TRBJ2-1, with D maybe TRBD1 (6 bases). The CDR3 has 13 amino acids. Trimming removed 3 bases from V and 4 bases from J, with 8 bases in between. Germline V gives CDR1 SGHDT, CDR2 YYEEEE.